The clone carrying this T cell receptor (beta chain) turned up a few times. Authors' methods: Amplification from reference gene primers served as the basis for estimated nucleated cell counts. Assay: immunoSEQ multiplex PCR; the TCRdb copy retains only in-frame clones and omits some. V, J and clone size derive from that table, while D and trimming were established from the DNA sequence. Here the sample spans 200,000 or so clones, 80% to 90% being singletons. The length of the CDR3 is 15 residues. V shed 2 bases and J shed 0 bases, with 9 bases lying between them. The germline V gene has CDR1 MNHEY and CDR2 SMNVEV (reference sequence). These data come from a study of blood T cell repertoires in COVID-19. At the level of the study: Sources were T cells, B-cell-depleted T cells, or PBMCs; the material itself was cDNA or gDNA.

Input material: peripheral blood. The receptor comes from a human donor with active or convalescent COVID-19. The donor label of this sample is uncertain. V and J are TRBV27 and TRBJ2-3, with no clear D. Here the CDR3 reads CASSLKSTSTDTQYF. CDR3 coding DNA: TGTGCCAGCAGTTTAAAATCTACTAGCACAGATACGCAGTATTTT.